This T cell receptor (beta chain) was sequenced in a study of shared clonotypes between healthy human individuals. Findings and limits, study-wide: Memory subsets had estimated richness that was generally smaller than that of naive subsets. Incomplete sequencing of sorted subsets was indicated by rarefaction despite large depth.

About this clone: Its matching antigen is unknown.

The germline CDR1 and CDR2 sequences are SQVTM and ANQGSEA. V shed 6 bases and J 0 bases; nucleotides not matched to a gene: 11. The CDR3 length is 18 residues. Sorted-subset replicate PCRs used 150 to 200 ng DNA, around 27,000 T cell genomes. The method was immunoSEQ multiplex PCR; TCRdb's version includes in-frame clones alone and lacks a portion of them. The sample lists roughly 2 million clones, 95% occurring once. The TCR sequence derives from a man aged 18 to 30 in good health. Sequenced material: naive CD4+ T cells sorted from blood. The subset is: CD45RA+ positively selected. The chain is built from TRBV29-1 and TRBJ2-1; 13 nucleotides agree with TRBD2. DNA of the CDR3: TGCAGCGTGGGACCCGGGACTAGCGGGATAAGCTCCTACAATGAGCAGTTCTTC. Translated, it gives CSVGPGTSGISSYNEQFF.